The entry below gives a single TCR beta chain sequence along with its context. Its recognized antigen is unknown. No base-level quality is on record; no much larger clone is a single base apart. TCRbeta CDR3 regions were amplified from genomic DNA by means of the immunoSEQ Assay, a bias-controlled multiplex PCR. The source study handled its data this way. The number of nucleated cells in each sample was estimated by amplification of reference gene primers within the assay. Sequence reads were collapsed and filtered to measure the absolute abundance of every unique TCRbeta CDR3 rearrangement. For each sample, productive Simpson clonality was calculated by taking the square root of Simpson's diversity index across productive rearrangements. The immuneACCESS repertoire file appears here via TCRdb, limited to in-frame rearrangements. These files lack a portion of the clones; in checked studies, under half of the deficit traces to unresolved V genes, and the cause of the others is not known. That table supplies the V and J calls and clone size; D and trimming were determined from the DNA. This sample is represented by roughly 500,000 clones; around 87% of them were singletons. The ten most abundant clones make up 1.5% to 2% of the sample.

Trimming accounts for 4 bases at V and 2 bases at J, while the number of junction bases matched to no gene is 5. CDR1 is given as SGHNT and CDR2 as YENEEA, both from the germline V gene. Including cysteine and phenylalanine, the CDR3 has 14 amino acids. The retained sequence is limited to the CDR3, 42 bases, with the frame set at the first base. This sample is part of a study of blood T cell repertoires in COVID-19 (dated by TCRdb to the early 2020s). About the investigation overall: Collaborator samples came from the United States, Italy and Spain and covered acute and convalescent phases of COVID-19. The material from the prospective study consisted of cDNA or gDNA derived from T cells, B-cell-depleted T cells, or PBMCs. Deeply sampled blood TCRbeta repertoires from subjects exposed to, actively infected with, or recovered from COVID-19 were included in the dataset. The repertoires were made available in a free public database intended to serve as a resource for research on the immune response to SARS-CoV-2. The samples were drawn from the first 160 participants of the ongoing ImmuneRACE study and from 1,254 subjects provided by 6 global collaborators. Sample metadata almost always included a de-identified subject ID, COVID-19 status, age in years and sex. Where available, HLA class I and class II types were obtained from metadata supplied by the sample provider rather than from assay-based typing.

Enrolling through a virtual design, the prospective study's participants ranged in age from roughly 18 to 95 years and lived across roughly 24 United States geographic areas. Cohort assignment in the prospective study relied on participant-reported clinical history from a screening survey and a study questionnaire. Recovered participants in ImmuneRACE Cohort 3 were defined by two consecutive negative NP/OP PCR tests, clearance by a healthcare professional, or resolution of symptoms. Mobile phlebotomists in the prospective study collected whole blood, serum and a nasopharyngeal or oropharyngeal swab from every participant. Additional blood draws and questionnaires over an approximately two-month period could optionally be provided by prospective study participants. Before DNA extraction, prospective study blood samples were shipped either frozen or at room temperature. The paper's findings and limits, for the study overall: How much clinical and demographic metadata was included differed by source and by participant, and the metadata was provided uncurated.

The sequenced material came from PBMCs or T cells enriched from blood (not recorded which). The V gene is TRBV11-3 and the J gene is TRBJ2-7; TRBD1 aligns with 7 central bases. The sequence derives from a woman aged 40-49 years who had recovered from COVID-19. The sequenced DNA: TGTGCCAGCAGCTCCAGACAGGGTACCTACGAGCAGTACTTC. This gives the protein CASSSRQGTYEQYF.